Below, 14 T cell receptor beta chains from the same sample are listed, as sequenced in a study of PD-L1 blockade in urothelial cancer (dated by TCRdb to 2015 to 2018). Read against the paper, the sample's time point label means: peripheral blood 6 weeks after treatment start. The protocol used for the library was the immunoSEQ multiplex PCR assay. The clones in this table, taken by TCRdb from immuneACCESS, are in-frame only. Not every clone is retained; where verified, under half of the shortfall comes from an unresolved V gene, and the cause of the rest is unknown. This sample has roughly 100,000 clones in its table, and approximately 82% of those were observed once. The ten top clones hold roughly 8% of the sample. Sequences were derived from PBMCs, sampled around atezolizumab (anti-PD-L1) treatment. These receptor sequences come from a man aged 70-80 years with urothelial cancer.

V usage is TRBV27 and J usage is TRBJ2-1; TRBD1 agrees at 9 bases. The CDR3 length is 16 residues. CDR1 MNHEY and CDR2 SMNVEV come from the germline V gene (reference sequence). Germline trimming cut 6 bases from V and 8 bases from J; bases unmatched to any gene: 14. DNA of the CDR3: TGTGCCAGCAGCATATCCCCGGGACAGGGTAGACATGAGCAGTTCTTC. It codes for CASSISPGQGRHEQFF.

The genes are TRBV2 and TRBJ1-5, with a tentative D call TRBD1 (5 bases). V was trimmed by 2 bases and J by 4 bases, leaving 9 bases between them. CDR1 SNHLY and CDR2 FYNNEI come from the germline V gene. There are 14 residues in the CDR3. CDR3 sequence (DNA): TGTGCCAGCAGTGAATTGGGGGGAAATCAGCCCCAGCATTTT. Its protein product is CASSELGGNQPQHF.

The chain recombines TRBV27 with TRBJ1-5, with 7 bases that match TRBD1. J was trimmed by 6 bases and V by 5 bases; bases with no gene match: 4. The CDR3 totals 13 residues. Germline CDR1 is MNHEY and CDR2 is SMNVEV (reference sequence). CDR3 coding DNA: TGTGCCAGCAGTGCGACAGGGTTTCAGCCCCAGCATTTT. This sequence encodes CASSATGFQPQHF.

The chain is built from TRBV7-3 and TRBJ2-2; 14 nucleotides line up with TRBD2. Trimming cost V 5 bases and J 5 bases; bases outside gene matches: 4. The CDR3 is 16 residues long. Per germline, CDR1 SGHTA and CDR2 FQGTGA. The CDR3 loop reads CASSPTSGGVTGELFF. The CDR3 DNA sequence: TGTGCCAGCAGCCCGACTAGCGGGGGGGTGACCGGGGAGCTGTTTTTT.

The chain couples TRBV5-1 to TRBJ2-7, with TRBD2 matching 10 bases. J was trimmed by 6 bases and V by 0 bases; bases with no gene match: 9. The CDR3 has 16 residues. Germline CDR1 SGHRS, CDR2 YFSETQ. Written as DNA, the CDR3 is TGCGCCAGCAGCTTGGATATCCTAGCGGGAGCCTCCGAGCAGTACTTC. Translating it yields CASSLDILAGASEQYF.

This clone appeared once. This chain joins TRBV6-5 and TRBJ1-1; D is undetermined. V dropped 5 bases and J dropped 2 bases, with 12 bases sitting between them. Germline V lookup: CDR1 MNHEY, CDR2 SVGAGI. CDR3 length: 14 residues. CDR3 nucleotide sequence: TGTGCCAGCAGTATAGTTTCCCTAAACACTGAAGCTTTCTTT. Translation: CASSIVSLNTEAFF.

The V call is TRBV29-1, the J call TRBJ2-5, with 10 bases matching TRBD1. From germline, CDR1 is SQVTM and CDR2 ANQGSEA. V gave up 5 bases and J gave up 5 bases; unmatched junction bases: 5. The CDR3 extends over 13 amino acids. The CDR3 nucleotides read TGCAGCGTTCGGACAGGGGGAGATGAGACCCAGTACTTC. Translating it yields CSVRTGGDETQYF.

This clone was found once. This sequence joins TRBV19 and TRBJ2-3; 11 bases align to TRBD2. Germline V lookup: CDR1 LNHDA, CDR2 SQIVND (reference sequence). The CDR3 runs 16 residues. The J segment lost 2 bases and the V segment lost 3 bases, leaving 4 bases of the junction unmatched. The CDR3 sequence: CASSMTSGELTDTQYF. The CDR3 nucleotides read TGTGCCAGTAGTATGACTAGCGGGGAACTCACAGATACGCAGTATTTT.

This CDR3 reads CASSVGDSMGEQYF. The CDR3 coding sequence is TGTGCCAGCAGCGTAGGAGACAGTATGGGCGAGCAGTACTTC. V gene TRBV9 combines with J gene TRBJ2-7; TRBD1 might be the D (5 bases). V gave up 0 bases and J gave up 6 bases, with 13 bases separating them. Germline loops: CDR1 SGDLS, CDR2 YYNGEE. There are 14 residues in the CDR3.

This rearrangement joins TRBV18 to TRBJ2-7, with TRBD1 matching over 8 bases. The V segment lost 3 bases and the J segment 1 base; nucleotides outside the gene matches: 8. The CDR3 loop spans 16 amino acids. Per germline, CDR1 KGHSH and CDR2 LQKENI. The CDR3 DNA reads TGTGCCAGCTCACCGATAGGACAGGGCGGTTCCTACGAGCAGTACTTC. Translated, it gives CASSPIGQGGSYEQYF.

In this sample, this clone turned up once. The J gene is TRBJ2-1, the V gene TRBV7-9; 9 positions agree with TRBD2. Unmatched junction bases numbered 11, after V lost 3 bases and J lost 2 bases. Germline CDR1 is SEHNR and CDR2 is FQNEAQ (reference sequence). This CDR3 region has 18 residues. DNA for the CDR3: TGTGCCAGCAGCTTCCCTTCGGGTAGCGGGGGAACCTACAATGAGCAGTTCTTC. Translation: CASSFPSGSGGTYNEQFF.

The chain links TRBV7-9 to TRBJ1-1, with a possible D match to TRBD1 (5 bases). The CDR3 contains 15 residues. Deletions cut 5 bases from V and 2 bases from J, with 15 bases between. Germline assignment: CDR1 SEHNR and CDR2 FQNEAQ (reference sequence). In DNA form, the CDR3 reads TGTGCCAGCAGCCCGGCCCGGGGGGATAACACTGAAGCTTTCTTT. It translates to CASSPARGDNTEAFF.

This chain connects TRBV2 to TRBJ2-1; 7 bases fit TRBD1. V was pared by 4 bases and J by 9 bases, with 6 bases of the junction left unmatched. The CDR3 has 13 amino acids. Germline CDR1 reads SNHLY; CDR2 reads FYNNEI. The CDR3 loop is CASSVQGVSEQFF. In DNA form, the CDR3 reads TGTGCCAGCAGTGTTCAGGGGGTTAGTGAGCAGTTCTTC.

This sequence joins TRBV5-6 and TRBJ2-7, with 7 positions matching TRBD2. Trimming took 4 bases from V and 1 from J; bases not matched to a gene: 2. The length of the CDR3 is 13 residues. CDR1 SGHDT and CDR2 YYEEEE come from the germline V gene. CDR3 sequence: CASSTGRSYEQYF. CDR3 sequence (DNA): TGTGCCAGCAGCACCGGGAGGTCCTACGAGCAGTACTTC.